This T cell receptor beta chain was retrieved from a study of cytomegalovirus exposure and HLA in healthy donors. Study context: There were 350 to 400 genotyped donors. Of these, roughly 80% fell in the genetic ancestry cluster associated with self-reported Caucasian donors.

This clone is a singleton in its sample. Its specificity is not known. PCR primers comprised 60 Vbeta and 13 Jbeta primers. Only in-frame clones appear in the TCRdb table, and some are missing; sequencing was by immunoSEQ multiplex PCR. The profile shows 99,000 or so clones, about 80% of them singletons. Between the trimmed V and J ends, which lost 6 bases and 6 bases, there was a span of 18 bases. Germline values: CDR1 KGHSH, CDR2 LQKENI. This CDR3 is 15 amino acids long. Findings and limits, study-wide: Listed as cytomegalovirus-associated were around 160 TCR beta chains. Later findings reportedly placed an Asian-associated ancestry cluster below the roughly 700-donor mean for N-insertions.

This TCR was recovered from a female donor in good health and CMV-seropositive. The chain is built from TRBV18 and TRBJ1-5, with D possibly TRBD1 on 6 matching bases. The sample was PBMCs. The CDR3: CASSGSGGAVQPQHF. In DNA, the CDR3 is TGTGCCAGCTCGGGTTCGGGGGGGGCGGTTCAGCCCCAGCATTTT.